Described below is a single T cell receptor beta chain sequence and its context. This sample was taken from a study of blood T cell repertoires in COVID-19. Sequencing used immunoSEQ multiplex PCR; TCRdb keeps in-frame clones, though not all of them. The sample consists of about 400,000 clones, approximately 90% of them appearing once. Trimming cost V 0 bases and J 8 bases; bases outside gene matches: 4. The germline V gene has CDR1 LGHDT and CDR2 YNNKEL (reference sequence). This CDR3 is 14 amino acids long. This sequence was found in a woman in her 30s with active or convalescent COVID-19. The sequenced sample was peripheral blood. The chain carries TRBV3-1 (or the pseudogene TRBV3-2) and TRBJ2-3; 8 positions agree with TRBD2. CDR3: CASSQDSLAGTQYF. The CDR3 DNA sequence: TGTGCCAGCAGCCAAGATTCGCTAGCGGGTACGCAGTATTTT.